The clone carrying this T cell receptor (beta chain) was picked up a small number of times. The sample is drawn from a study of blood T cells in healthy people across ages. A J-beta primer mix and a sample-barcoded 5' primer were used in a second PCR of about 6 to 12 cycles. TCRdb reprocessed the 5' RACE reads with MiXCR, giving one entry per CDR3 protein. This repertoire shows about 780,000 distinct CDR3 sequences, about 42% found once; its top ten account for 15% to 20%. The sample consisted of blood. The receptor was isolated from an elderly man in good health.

The CDR3 reads CASSPGRTVNQPQHF. Here the CDR3 DNA reads TGTGCCAGCAGCCCGGGGCGGACTGTAAATCAGCCCCAGCATTTT. The rearrangement joins TRBV6-2 or TRBV6-3 to TRBJ1-5; D is possibly TRBD1 (5 bases). The CDR3 is 15 residues long. The ends were cut back, 6 bases at V and 4 bases at J, with 16 bases in the middle. Germline CDR1 MNHEY, CDR2 SVGEGT.